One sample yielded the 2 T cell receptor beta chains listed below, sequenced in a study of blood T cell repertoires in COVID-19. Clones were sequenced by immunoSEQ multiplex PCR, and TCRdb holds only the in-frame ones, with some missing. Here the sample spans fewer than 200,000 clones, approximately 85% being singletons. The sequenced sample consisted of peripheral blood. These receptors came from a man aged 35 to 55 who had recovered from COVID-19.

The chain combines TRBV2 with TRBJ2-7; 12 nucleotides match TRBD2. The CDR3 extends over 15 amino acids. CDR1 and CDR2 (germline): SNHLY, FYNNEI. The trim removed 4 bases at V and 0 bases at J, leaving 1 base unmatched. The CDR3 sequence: CASSGTSGVSYEQYF. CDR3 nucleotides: TGTGCCAGCAGTGGGACTAGCGGGGTCTCCTACGAGCAGTACTTC. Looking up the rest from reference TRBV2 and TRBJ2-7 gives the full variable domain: EPEVTQTPSHQVTQMGQEVILRCVPISNHLYFYWYRQILGQKVEFLVSFYNNEISEKSEIFDDQFSVERPDGSNFTLKIRSTKLEDSAMYFCASSGTSGVSYEQYFGPGTRLTVT.

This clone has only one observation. Here the CDR3 reads CSVEGGTGSHGYTF. For the CDR3, the DNA is TGCAGCGTTGAAGGCGGGACAGGGTCCCATGGCTACACCTTC. The V gene is TRBV29-1, the J gene TRBJ1-2, with TRBD1 matching over 9 bases. The CDR3 loop spans 14 amino acids. In germline, CDR1 is SQVTM, CDR2 ANQGSEA. V lost 1 base to trimming and J lost 6 bases; unmatched junction nucleotides: 6. Full variable domain (missing parts from reference TRBV29-1 and TRBJ1-2): SAVISQKPSRDICQRGTSLTIQCQVDSQVTMMFWYRQQPGQSLTLIATANQGSEATYESGFVIDKFPISRPNLTFSTLTVSNMSPEDSSIYLCSVEGGTGSHGYTFGSGTRLTVV.